These 26 T cell receptor beta chains originate from one sample sequenced in a study of control samples from healthy donors and cancer patients. The data were produced by immunoSEQ multiplex PCR, yet TCRdb's version contains in-frame clones alone and is incomplete. The sample records over 150,000 clones, over 85% being singletons. Sequenced material: blood. These receptors were collected from a man younger than 45 in good health.

This chain uses TRBV28 with TRBJ2-7; the D gene is possibly TRBD2 (5 bases). The germline gives CDR1 MDHEN, CDR2 SYDVKM. V was pared by 2 bases and J by 2 bases, with 10 bases between. CDR3 length equals 14 residues. The DNA for the CDR3 is TGTGCCAGCAGTTTAGAGAGGGCTCCCTACGAGCAGTACTTC. Translation: CASSLERAPYEQYF.

This chain uses TRBV5-4 with TRBJ2-7, with D unresolved. V was pared by 0 bases and J by 1 base, with 5 bases between. From germline, CDR1 is SGHNT and CDR2 YYREEE (reference sequence). CDR3 size: 13 residues. The CDR3: CASSLDRSYEQYF. CDR3 nucleotide sequence: TGTGCCAGCAGCTTGGACAGATCCTACGAGCAGTACTTC.

This clone was detected only once. This chain connects TRBV24-1 to TRBJ1-5; TRBD1 is a possible D gene (6 bases). Germline V gives CDR1 KGHDR, CDR2 SFDVKD. This CDR3 region has 13 residues. V was trimmed by 4 bases and J by 11 bases, leaving 14 bases between them. CDR3 in amino acids: CATSEGGIAAQHF. CDR3 DNA: TGTGCCACCAGTGAAGGGGGGATAGCGGCCCAGCATTTT.

The rearrangement links TRBV6-6 to TRBJ1-2, with 7 positions matching TRBD1. The ends lost 9 bases at V and 4 bases at J; junction bases unmatched: 5. CDR1 MNHNY and CDR2 SVGAGI come from the germline V gene (reference sequence). CDR3 length: 12 residues. CDR3 loop: CASRRQGYGYTF. In DNA, the CDR3 is TGTGCCAGTAGAAGACAGGGCTATGGCTACACCTTC.

The chain couples TRBV28 to TRBJ2-1; 7 bases are shared with TRBD1. The CDR3 totals 13 residues. V shed 4 bases, J shed 7 bases, and the junction held 4 bases outside the gene matches. Per germline, CDR1 MDHEN and CDR2 SYDVKM. CDR3 DNA: TGTGCCAGCAGTTCGGGACAGCGAAATGAGCAGTTCTTC. It is translated as CASSSGQRNEQFF.

This chain connects TRBV5-4 to TRBJ2-7, with no clear D. This CDR3 comprises 15 residues. Germline CDR1 and CDR2: SGHNT and YYREEE (reference sequence). Trimming stripped 0 bases from V and 0 bases from J, with 10 bases between. DNA for the CDR3: TGTGCCAGCAGCTTGGGAGCCGGGTTCTCCTACGAGCAGTACTTC. This sequence encodes CASSLGAGFSYEQYF.

The V call is TRBV20-1, the J call TRBJ2-7, with D perhaps matching TRBD2 (5 bases). The germline CDR1 and CDR2 sequences are DFQATT and SNEGSKA (reference sequence). V gave up 5 bases and J gave up 3 bases, with 14 bases separating them. The CDR3 consists of 13 residues. The CDR3 here is CSAGGSGIYEQYF. CDR3 bases: TGCAGTGCTGGTGGGAGCGGAATCTACGAGCAGTACTTC.

This chain links TRBV15 with TRBJ2-7, with D perhaps TRBD1 (5 bases). With 5 bases removed from V and 5 bases from J, the gap between germline ends came to 16 bases. Germline V CDR1 and CDR2: LNHNV, YYDKDF (reference sequence). This CDR3 comprises 14 residues. This CDR3 reads CATSRALGVDEQYF. CDR3 in DNA: TGTGCCACCAGCCGAGCCTTAGGGGTTGACGAGCAGTACTTC.

The V gene is TRBV9, the J gene TRBJ2-3; TRBD2 matches at 10 bases. The CDR3 is 16 residues long. The J segment lost 2 bases and the V segment lost 0 bases, leaving 3 bases of the junction unmatched. Germline CDR1 reads SGDLS; CDR2 reads YYNGEE. CDR3 sequence: CASSVGAGGTTDTQYF. The CDR3 DNA follows: TGTGCCAGCAGCGTAGGAGCGGGGGGGACCACAGATACGCAGTATTTT.

The rearrangement joins TRBV6-5 to TRBJ1-3; tentative D call: TRBD1 (5 bases). Germline assignment: CDR1 MNHEY and CDR2 SVGAGI. CDR3 length equals 15 residues. V was cut by 4 bases and J by 2 bases, with 12 bases left in between. The CDR3: CASSFGGTAGNTIYF. Written as DNA, the CDR3 is TGTGCCAGCAGTTTTGGGGGGACCGCTGGAAACACCATATATTTT.

The genes are TRBV4-1 and TRBJ2-6; D is ambiguous. Between the trimmed V and J ends, which lost 4 bases and 0 bases, there was a span of 7 bases. The CDR3 extends over 15 amino acids. In germline, CDR1 is MGHRA, CDR2 YSYEKL. CDR3 nucleotide sequence: TGCGCCAGCAGCCGGAGTAGCTCTGGGGCCAACGTCCTGACTTTC. Translation gives CASSRSSSGANVLTF.

The J gene is TRBJ1-1, the V gene TRBV5-1; tentative D call: TRBD1 (6 bases). Trimming pared 2 bases from V and 1 base from J, leaving 12 bases between. The CDR3 consists of 15 residues. In germline, CDR1 is SGHRS, CDR2 YFSETQ. CDR3 sequence reads: CASSFGGPPNTEAFF. The CDR3 coding sequence is TGCGCCAGCAGCTTCGGGGGGCCACCGAACACTGAAGCTTTCTTT.

The chain has TRBV6-5 and TRBJ1-5; D may be TRBD1 (5 bases). This CDR3 is 14 amino acids long. The germline V gene has CDR1 MNHEY and CDR2 SVGAGI. Trimming took 5 bases from V and 2 from J, leaving 10 bases between them. The CDR3 loop reads CASSRGSGNQPQHF. In DNA, the CDR3 is TGTGCCAGCAGTAGGGGCAGTGGCAATCAGCCCCAGCATTTT.

The genes are TRBV30 and TRBJ2-3, with a possible D match to TRBD1 (6 bases). The CDR3 is 14 residues long. V lost 0 bases and J lost 5, with 12 bases in between. Germline lookup yields CDR1 GTSNPN and CDR2 SVGIG (reference sequence). The DNA of the CDR3 is TGTGCCTGGAGTGTACTTGGGGGCCGAGATACGCAGTATTTT. Amino acid sequence: CAWSVLGGRDTQYF.

The CDR3 sequence is CASSVLGRRGEETQYF. CDR3 nucleotides: TGTGCCAGCAGCGTATTGGGTAGGAGGGGAGAAGAGACCCAGTACTTC. The J gene is TRBJ2-5, the V gene TRBV9; maybe TRBD2 (6 bases). The ends were cut back, 1 base at V and 3 bases at J, with 16 bases in the middle. The CDR3 consists of 16 residues. Germline CDR1 is SGDLS and CDR2 is YYNGEE.

In DNA form, the CDR3 reads TGTGCCAGCTCATTGGCAACAACTAATGAAAAACTGTTTTTT. It codes for CASSLATTNEKLFF. This sequence joins TRBV18 and TRBJ1-4; no clear D gene. Germline V CDR1 and CDR2: KGHSH, LQKENI. The CDR3 totals 14 residues. With 5 bases removed from V and 0 bases from J, the gap between germline ends came to 7 bases.

This sequence joins TRBV9 and TRBJ2-3; D gene ambiguous. From germline, CDR1 is SGDLS and CDR2 YYNGEE. CDR3 size: 12 residues. V was cut by 0 bases and J by 5 bases, with 4 bases left in between. CDR3 in DNA: TGTGCCAGCAGCGTAGAAAGAGATACGCAGTATTTT. Its protein is CASSVERDTQYF.

This chain links TRBV6-6 with TRBJ2-7; 7 bases match TRBD1. The germline V gene has CDR1 MNHNY and CDR2 SVGAGI (reference sequence). V lost 6 bases and J lost 2; bases outside the gene matches: 7. The CDR3 has 14 amino acids. This chain's CDR3 is CASRPRDSTYEQYF. The DNA of the CDR3 is TGTGCCAGCAGGCCCCGGGACAGCACCTACGAGCAGTACTTC.

The rearrangement links TRBV19 to TRBJ1-4; the match to TRBD1 covers 8 bases. Germline CDR1 reads LNHDA; CDR2 reads SQIVND (reference sequence). After removal of 6 bases from V and 7 bases from J, the junction contained 4 bases not matched to a gene. The CDR3 contains 13 residues. This chain's CDR3 is CASRDRGGEKLFF. Here the CDR3 DNA reads TGTGCCAGTAGAGACAGGGGTGGTGAAAAACTGTTTTTT.

The chain is built from TRBV29-1 and TRBJ2-1; tentative D call: TRBD1 (5 bases). CDR3 length: 10 residues. V was clipped by 3 bases and J by 12 bases, with 9 bases between them. Germline V gene lookup returns CDR1 SQVTM and CDR2 ANQGSEA. The CDR3, as DNA: TGCAGCGTTGATCAGGGTAGGCAGTTCTTC. Translating gives CSVDQGRQFF.

The CDR3 spells CASRRTGATNEKLFF. Here the CDR3 DNA reads TGTGCCAGCAGACGGACAGGGGCAACTAATGAAAAACTGTTTTTT. V is TRBV11-2 and J is TRBJ1-4, with TRBD1 matching over 9 bases. J lost 0 bases, V lost 6 bases, and 2 bases had no gene match. CDR1 and CDR2 from the germline V gene are SGHAT and FQNNGV. This CDR3 has 15 residues. Full variable domain (outside the CDR3, taken from reference TRBV11-2 and TRBJ1-4): EAGVAQSPRYKIIEKRQSVAFWCNPISGHATLYWYQQILGQGPKLLIQFQNNGVVDDSQLPKDRFSAERLKGVDSTLKIQPAKLEDSAVYLCASRRTGATNEKLFFGSGTQLSVL.

This clone was detected only a few times. The chain combines TRBV7-2 with TRBJ1-6; D unresolved. V was cut by 1 base and J by 5 bases, with 12 bases left in between. Germline loops: CDR1 SGHTA, CDR2 FQGNSA. There are 16 residues in the CDR3. The CDR3 DNA follows: TGTGCCAGCAGCTTAGTAGTGGGCAGTAATAATTCACCCCTCCACTTT. The encoded protein is CASSLVVGSNNSPLHF.

The chain uses TRBV19 and TRBJ1-5; D may be TRBD1 (6 bases). The germline V and J ends were trimmed by 4 bases and 7 bases, with 17 bases remaining between them. This CDR3 region has 15 residues. The V gene's germline CDR1 is LNHDA and CDR2 SQIVND (reference sequence). The CDR3 protein is CASSTRGAQGQPQHF. CDR3 sequence (DNA): TGTGCCAGTAGTACCCGGGGGGCCCAGGGACAGCCCCAGCATTTT. The full variable domain, its missing parts supplied by reference TRBV19 and TRBJ1-5, is DGGITQSPKYLFRKEGQNVTLSCEQNLNHDAMYWYRQDPGQGLRLIYYSQIVNDFQKGDIAEGYSVSREKKESFPLTVTSAQKNPTAFYLCASSTRGAQGQPQHFGDGTRLSIL.

The rearrangement uses TRBV7-2 and TRBJ1-2; 9 bases line up with TRBD1. The CDR3 extends over 14 amino acids. From germline, CDR1 is SGHTA and CDR2 FQGNSA. With 4 bases clipped from V and 6 bases from J, the junction kept 6 bases outside the gene matches. The CDR3 nucleotides read TGTGCCAGCAGCTCGGGGACAGGGCAAAATGGCTACACCTTC. Translating it yields CASSSGTGQNGYTF.

The rearrangement joins TRBV4-1 to TRBJ2-1; 8 bases line up with TRBD2. This CDR3 comprises 16 residues. The germline V gene has CDR1 MGHRA and CDR2 YSYEKL. J lost 5 bases, V lost 3 bases, and 9 bases had no gene match. CDR3 residues: CASSHATGTRNNEQFF. CDR3 in DNA: TGCGCCAGCAGCCACGCGACCGGGACTAGAAACAATGAGCAGTTCTTC.

This chain links TRBV27 with TRBJ2-1; TRBD1 matches at 10 bases. CDR3 length equals 16 residues. CDR1 is MNHEY, CDR2 SMNVEV, per germline (reference sequence). The ends lost 3 bases at V and 6 bases at J; junction bases unmatched: 8. The CDR3 DNA follows: TGTGCCAGCAGTTTCAGTCCCGGGACAGGGGTCAATGAGCAGTTCTTC. Translating it yields CASSFSPGTGVNEQFF.